This entry describes one TCR beta chain. Its antigen remains unidentified. The data were taken from a study of cytomegalovirus exposure and HLA in healthy donors. Broader study findings: An analysis done earlier found most TCR beta V segments productive about 87% or about 30% of the time. Most subjects' HLA-A and HLA-B alleles were reportedly predicted from TCR beta sequences. Later findings reportedly placed an Asian-associated ancestry cluster below the roughly 700-donor mean for N-insertions.

This CDR3 spans 16 amino acids. Germline loops: CDR1 MNHEY, CDR2 SMNVEV (reference sequence). V was pared by 6 bases and J by 3 bases, with 15 bases between. Primers: 60 Vbeta forward and 13 Jbeta reverse. The protocol was immunoSEQ multiplex PCR, while the TCRdb copy is restricted to in-frame clones and leaves out a portion. The sample contains about 120,000 clones, around four fifths of which appear only once. The specimen sequenced was PBMCs. The genes are TRBV27 and TRBJ1-6; D remains unclear. The TCR sequence derives from a man in his 60s in good health and CMV-seropositive. Here the CDR3 DNA reads TGTGCCAGCAGGCCCCGGCGTGAGGGCTATAATTCACCCCTCCACTTT. This translates into CASRPRREGYNSPLHF.